One T cell receptor (beta chain) is described in this entry. Its antigen is currently unknown. The stimulus was lysate of CMV-infected fibroblasts, about 10 ug/mL. Sorted nonresponding memory CD4+ T cells were CD40L-negative, CD69-negative, CD45RO-high. Donors had CD4+ T cell counts above 400 cells/uL and were CMV-seropositive. This sample is part of a study of persistence of HIV-infected CD4 T cells. Study-wide context: CD4+ T cells responding to CMV or HIV-1 Gag were isolated.

With 4 bases clipped from V and 6 bases from J, the junction kept 7 bases outside the gene matches. The CDR3 consists of 16 residues. Germline V CDR1 and CDR2: SGHRS, YFSETQ. Sequencing used immunoSEQ version 4 in survey mode. Template was genomic DNA at 10 ng/uL, with up to roughly 1 ug used per sample. Here immunoSEQ multiplex PCR was the method, and the copy in TCRdb shows in-frame clones only, minus some. The sample shows 50,000 or so clones, more than 70% of them seen only once. The origin of this receptor is an adult man with HIV who was CMV-seropositive. Sample: CD4+ T cells sorted from PBMCs after roughly 18-hour stimulation, taken from a patient who received antiretroviral therapy. The V gene is TRBV5-1, the J gene TRBJ2-3; 14 nucleotides match TRBD2. CDR3 nucleotide sequence: TGCGCCAGCAGCCGGGGACTAGCGGGGGCCAGGGATACGCAGTATTTT. Its translation is CASSRGLAGARDTQYF.